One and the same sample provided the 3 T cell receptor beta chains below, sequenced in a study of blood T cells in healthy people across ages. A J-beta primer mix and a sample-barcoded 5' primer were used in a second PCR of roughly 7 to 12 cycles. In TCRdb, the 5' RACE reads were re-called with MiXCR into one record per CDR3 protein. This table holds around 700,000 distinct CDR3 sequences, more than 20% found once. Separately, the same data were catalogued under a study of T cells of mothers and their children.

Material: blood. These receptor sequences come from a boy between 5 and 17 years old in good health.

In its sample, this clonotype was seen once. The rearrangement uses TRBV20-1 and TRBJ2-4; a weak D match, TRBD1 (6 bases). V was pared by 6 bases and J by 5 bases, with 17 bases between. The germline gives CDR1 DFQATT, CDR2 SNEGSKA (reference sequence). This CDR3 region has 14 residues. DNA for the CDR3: TGCAGTGCCCGAGATAGACAGGTCCAAAACATTCAGTACTTC. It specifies CSARDRQVQNIQYF.

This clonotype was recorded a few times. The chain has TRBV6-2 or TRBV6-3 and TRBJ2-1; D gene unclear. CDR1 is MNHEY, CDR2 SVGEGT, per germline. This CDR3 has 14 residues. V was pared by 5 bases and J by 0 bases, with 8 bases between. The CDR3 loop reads CASSLIDSYNEQFF. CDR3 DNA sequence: TGTGCCAGCAGTCTCATAGACTCCTACAATGAGCAGTTCTTC.

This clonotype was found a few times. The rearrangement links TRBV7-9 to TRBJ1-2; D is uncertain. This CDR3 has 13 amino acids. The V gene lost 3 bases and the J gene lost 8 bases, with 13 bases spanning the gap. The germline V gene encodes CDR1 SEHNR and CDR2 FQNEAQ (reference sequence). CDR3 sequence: CASSFGQADGYTF. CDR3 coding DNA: TGTGCCAGCAGCTTTGGGCAGGCAGACGGCTACACCTTC.